This T cell receptor beta chain is from a study of technical replicates of blood from a handful of donors. This CDR3 spans 15 amino acids. In germline, CDR1 is MNHEY, CDR2 SVGAGI. The V end lost 2 bases, the J end lost 2 bases, and 13 bases lay between the germline ends. Some clones are missing from TCRdb's copy, which holds only in-frame ones; the method was immunoSEQ multiplex PCR. The sample comprises about 83,000 clones, around nine tenths of which are singletons, and around 0.25% rests with the top ten. The chain joins TRBV6-5 to TRBJ2-7, with a possible D match to TRBD1 (6 bases). Sample: T cells isolated from PBMCs. This clonotype was obtained from a human donor in good health. Here the CDR3 reads CASSYSWDITYEQYF. The CDR3 bases are TGTGCCAGCAGTTACAGCTGGGACATCACCTACGAGCAGTACTTC.